Each of the 9 T cell receptor beta chains below was sequenced from the same sample in a study of blood T cells in healthy people across ages. Together with a sample-barcoded 5' primer, a J-beta primer mix was included in a second PCR lasting about 6 to 11 cycles. TCRdb fed the 5' RACE reads into MiXCR, producing one record per CDR3 protein. The data hold about 1.8 million distinct CDR3 sequences, with around half observed a single time. Specimen: blood. These receptors were collected from a woman aged 40 to 50 in good health.

V and J are TRBV9 and TRBJ2-5; either TRBD1 or TRBD2 may fit D (5 bases each). The CDR3 is 14 amino acids. Germline values: CDR1 SGDLS, CDR2 YYNGEE. V was cut by 3 bases and J by 5 bases, with 14 bases left in between. CDR3 residues: CASSAKGTWETQYF. The CDR3 bases are TGTGCCAGCAGCGCTAAGGGGACCTGGGAGACCCAGTACTTC. The variable domain in full, completed from reference TRBV9 and TRBJ2-5, reads DSGVTQTPKHLITATGQRVTLRCSPRSGDLSVYWYQQSLDQGLQFLIQYYNGEERAKGNILERFSAQQFPDLHSELNLSSLELGDSALYFCASSAKGTWETQYFGPGTRLLVL.

This clonotype was counted many times. This clone may be a read error of a much larger clone one base away. The chain combines TRBV7-2 with TRBJ2-7; the D gene is possibly TRBD2 (6 bases). Looked up from germline, CDR1 is SGHTA and CDR2 is FQGNSA. CDR3 length: 14 residues. Trimming removed 5 bases at V and 2 bases at J, with 13 bases between. The CDR3 DNA sequence: TGTGCCAGCAGCGTAGTTACGGGAGCCTACGAGCAGTACTTC. This codes for CASSVVTGAYEQYF.

This clonotype occurred a few times. V and J are TRBV20-1 and TRBJ2-1, with D possibly being TRBD1 (5 bases). This CDR3 contains 14 residues. The V end lost 3 bases, the J end lost 3 bases, and 12 bases lay between the germline ends. CDR1 and CDR2 from the germline V gene are DFQATT and SNEGSKA (reference sequence). The CDR3 reads CSASSRGLYNEQFF. In DNA form, the CDR3 reads TGCAGTGCTAGTTCTAGGGGCCTCTACAATGAGCAGTTCTTC.

V gene TRBV6-1 combines with J gene TRBJ1-2, with a weak D call TRBD1 (5 bases). Trimming left V 6 bases short and J 2 bases short, with 13 bases between. The CDR3 length is 14 residues. CDR1 is MNHNS and CDR2 is SASEGT in the germline V gene. CDR3 nucleotides: TGTGCCAGCAGGCTTGGGACGGTGAACTATGGCTACACCTTC. Protein product: CASRLGTVNYGYTF.

V usage is TRBV6-5 and J usage is TRBJ2-4; 13 nucleotides match TRBD2. V shed 4 bases, J shed 0 bases, and the junction held 9 bases outside the gene matches. This CDR3 region has 19 residues. Germline CDR1 reads MNHEY; CDR2 reads SVGAGI. The CDR3 loop is CASSSWTSGGGGAKNIQYF. In DNA form, the CDR3 reads TGTGCCAGCAGTTCCTGGACTAGCGGGGGCGGTGGAGCCAAAAACATTCAGTACTTC.

The rearrangement uses TRBV13 and TRBJ2-5, with 8 bases lining up with TRBD1. The CDR3 length is 16 residues. The trim removed 4 bases at V and 5 bases at J, leaving 12 bases unmatched. Germline CDR1 reads PRHDT; CDR2 reads FYEKMQ (reference sequence). The DNA of the CDR3 is TGTGCCAGCAGCTCAACGCAGACAGGGGTATTCGAGACCCAGTACTTC. Amino acids: CASSSTQTGVFETQYF. Full variable domain (outside the CDR3, taken from reference TRBV13 and TRBJ2-5): AAGVIQSPRHLIKEKRETATLKCYPIPRHDTVYWYQQGPGQDPQFLISFYEKMQSDKGSIPDRFSAQQFSDYHSELNMSSLELGDSALYFCASSSTQTGVFETQYFGPGTRLLVL.

V is TRBV14 and J is TRBJ2-7, with 9 bases fitting TRBD1. Germline-derived CDR1 and CDR2 are SGHDN and FVKESK. The CDR3 totals 16 residues. V shed 3 bases, J shed 3 bases, and the junction held 9 bases outside the gene matches. The CDR3 sequence: CASSHRTGTGNYEQYF. The DNA for the CDR3 is TGTGCCAGCAGCCATCGAACCGGGACAGGGAACTACGAGCAGTACTTC.

This clonotype was detected once. The CDR3 is CASSLFLAETEAFF. CDR3 in DNA: TGCGCCAGCAGCTTGTTTTTAGCCGAGACTGAAGCTTTCTTT. The chain uses TRBV5-1 and TRBJ1-1; D ambiguous. Germline CDR1 and CDR2: SGHRS and YFSETQ. With 1 base removed from V and 5 bases from J, the gap between germline ends came to 12 bases. This CDR3 region has 14 residues.

The rearrangement joins TRBV27 to TRBJ2-3; perhaps D is TRBD1 or TRBD2 (5 bases each). The germline V and J ends were trimmed by 6 bases and 5 bases, with 18 bases remaining between them. CDR3 length: 15 amino acids. Germline V gene lookup returns CDR1 MNHEY and CDR2 SMNVEV (reference sequence). In DNA, the CDR3 is TGTGCCAGCAGACTTGGGGTTGGGGGTCAAGATACGCAGTATTTT. Protein: CASRLGVGGQDTQYF.